This TCR beta chain appears in the sequencing data of a study of T-cell memory formation after mild COVID-19. Turning to the study itself: The study found TCR clusters largely donor specific. Overall study findings and caveats: CD4/CD8 balance held among clones contracting day 15 to 85, and later expanders leaned CD4+. Among CD4+ contracting clones, most were CM and EM, and CD8+ ones EMRA.

This clonotype occurred a few times. Its specificity is unknown. Constant-segment primers were used for 5'RACE, and the resulting TCR alpha and TCR beta cDNA libraries carried sample barcodes and UMIs. MiXCR, run by TCRdb on the 5' RACE reads, gives a single entry per CDR3 protein. The data contain 350,000 to 450,000 distinct CDR3 sequences, over 13% of them singletons. The ends were cut back, 3 bases at V and 0 bases at J, with 14 bases in the middle. The germline V gene has CDR1 SGHVS and CDR2 FNYEAQ. The CDR3 extends over 16 amino acids. What was sequenced was PBMCs or a T cell subset sorted from them (not recorded which). This TCR derives from a man between 18 and 29 years old who had mild COVID-19 (a few samples of this study predate the infection). Cell type and time point are not known. The chain has TRBV7-6 and TRBJ2-5; D not resolved. CDR3 nucleotides: TGTGCCAGCAGCTTTCTCTCCCGGCCTGACCAAGAGACCCAGTACTTC. Translating it yields CASSFLSRPDQETQYF.